A selection of T cell receptor beta chains follows, all from one sample in a study of blood T cells in healthy people across ages. TCRdb reprocessed the 5' RACE reads via MiXCR and lists one record per CDR3 protein. The profile covers 1.5 million to 2 million distinct CDR3 sequences, with less than 50% appearing a single time and over 2% taken by the ten largest. The sequenced sample was blood. The receptors here all came from a woman in her forties in good health. Both conserved end residues are part of each CDR3.

v_gene: TRBV7-2
j_gene: TRBJ2-3
CDR3aa: CASSLISLAASTDTQYF

v_gene: TRBV6-6
j_gene: TRBJ1-2
CDR3aa: CASSYSVGYTF

v_gene: TRBV28
j_gene: -
CDR3aa: CASSLSGRHEQYF

v_gene: TRBV10-3
j_gene: TRBJ1-2
CDR3aa: CTISGGARQGTNYGYTF

v_gene: TRBV12-3/TRBV12-4
j_gene: TRBJ1-2
CDR3aa: CASGTGAGIDGYTF

v_gene: TRBV28
j_gene: -
CDR3aa: CASSSNMGDHEQYF

v_gene: TRBV7-2
j_gene: TRBJ2-5
CDR3aa: CASSLGGRDLPYF

v_gene: TRBV4-1
j_gene: TRBJ2-5
CDR3aa: CASSQDSEYQETQYF

v_gene: TRBV4-3
j_gene: TRBJ2-5
CDR3aa: CASSQVGDGFQETQYF

v_gene: TRBV7-9
j_gene: TRBJ2-1
CDR3aa: CASSRIGLAGTSEQFF

v_gene: TRBV5-1
j_gene: TRBJ1-1
CDR3aa: CASNRLSEVSDEAFF

v_gene: TRBV9
j_gene: TRBJ2-3
CDR3aa: CASSAIRDRGTDTQYF

v_gene: TRBV4-3
j_gene: TRBJ2-3
CDR3aa: CASSQRVAGTDTQYF

v_gene: TRBV9
j_gene: TRBJ2-5
CDR3aa: CASSALAGEEIAGTRYF

v_gene: TRBV4-2
j_gene: TRBJ1-4
CDR3aa: CASSRSNEKLFF